These 16 T cell receptor beta chains were sequenced from one sample in a study of shared clonotypes between healthy human individuals. Data came from immunoSEQ multiplex PCR; TCRdb stores just in-frame clones and leaves some out. The sample has some 1.1 million clones; about 72% are singletons. The sample was memory CD4+ T cells from PBMCs. Subset described: CD45RA-negative fraction. The receptors were sampled from a man between 18 and 35 years old in good health. Some clones in this sample may be carry-over from other donors' samples.

V usage is TRBV7-8 and J usage is TRBJ1-3; 7 positions agree with TRBD1. Germline V gives CDR1 SGHVS, CDR2 FQNEAQ. Losses at the gene ends were 6 bases for V and 0 bases for J; bases not matched to a gene: 14. This CDR3 is 18 amino acids long. The CDR3 protein is CASSDYRGSYTSGNTIYF. CDR3 DNA sequence: TGTGCCAGCAGTGACTACAGGGGCTCCTACACCTCTGGAAACACCATATATTTT.

This clone was observed a few times. The sample contains more than one DNA sequence encoding this CDR3. V gene TRBV2 combines with J gene TRBJ2-3, with D possibly being TRBD1 (5 bases). V was clipped by 3 bases and J by 6 bases, with 7 bases between them. This CDR3 region has 12 residues. CDR1 SNHLY and CDR2 FYNNEI come from the germline V gene. The CDR3 sequence is CASSEGRDTQYF. CDR3 coding DNA: TGTGCCAGCAGTGAGGGGCGGGATACGCAGTATTTT.

CDR3 DNA sequence: TGCGCCAGCAGCCAGCCGAGACCCAGGGGGTACACCGGGGAGCTGTTTTTT. Residues: CASSQPRPRGYTGELFF. The chain has TRBV4-1 and TRBJ2-2; the match to TRBD1 covers 7 bases. Germline CDR1 MGHRA, CDR2 YSYEKL. V shed 3 bases and J 3 bases; nucleotides not matched to a gene: 10. The CDR3 has 17 residues.

The chain carries TRBV27 and TRBJ1-2; D is ambiguous. This CDR3 is built from 15 residues. Germline V gene lookup returns CDR1 MNHEY and CDR2 SMNVEV (reference sequence). V was shortened by 5 bases and J by 0 bases, with 13 bases between the two germline ends. This CDR3 reads CASSPRPEPNYGYTF. Here the CDR3 DNA reads TGTGCCAGCAGTCCTCGACCGGAACCTAACTATGGCTACACCTTC.

This clone was found once. The V call is TRBV10-1, the J call TRBJ2-7; the D gene is possibly TRBD2 (5 bases). The germline V and J ends were trimmed by 0 bases and 6 bases, with 21 bases remaining between them. This CDR3 spans 17 amino acids. Germline CDR1 is WNHNN and CDR2 is SYGVQD (reference sequence). The CDR3 DNA is TGCGCCAGCAGTGAGTCGATGCGGCGGGTAGATGTAGGCGAGCAGTACTTC. Its protein is CASSESMRRVDVGEQYF.

This chain connects TRBV2 to TRBJ2-7; maybe TRBD1 (6 bases). The V end was cut by 3 bases, the J end by 7 bases, with 13 bases between. Germline assignment: CDR1 SNHLY and CDR2 FYNNEI. CDR3 length equals 13 residues. The CDR3 nucleotides read TGTGCCAGCAGTGAGGAGGCAGGGGTAGAGCAGTACTTC. Amino acid sequence: CASSEEAGVEQYF.

This clone occurred a few times. The chain couples TRBV30 to TRBJ1-1; the D gene is possibly TRBD1 (6 bases). The CDR3 runs to 13 residues. CDR1 GTSNPN and CDR2 SVGIG come from the germline V gene (reference sequence). V shed 6 bases and J shed 7 bases, with 18 bases lying between them. CDR3 coding DNA: TGTGCCTGCCGGCTAACAGGGAACGGTGAAGCTTTCTTT. Its translation: CACRLTGNGEAFF.

The genes are TRBV30 and TRBJ1-2, with TRBD1 identical over 10 bases. The CDR3 consists of 15 residues. With V trimmed by 2 bases and J by 8 bases, 11 bases remained unmatched. From germline, CDR1 is GTSNPN and CDR2 SVGIG (reference sequence). CDR3 nucleotide sequence: TGTGCCTGGAGTTCAACCGGGACAGGGGTGGGCGGCTACACCTTC. Translating it yields CAWSSTGTGVGGYTF.

This chain uses TRBV11-3 with TRBJ2-7; D unclear. Trimming left V 3 bases short and J 3 bases short, with 9 bases between. Germline lookup yields CDR1 SGHNT and CDR2 YENEEA. The CDR3 spans 13 residues. The CDR3 DNA reads as TGTGCCAGCAGCTTGAGACGGAACTACGAGCAGTACTTC. Amino acids: CASSLRRNYEQYF.

The V and J genes are TRBV5-4 and TRBJ2-5; D gene ambiguous. In germline, CDR1 is SGHNT, CDR2 YYREEE (reference sequence). The CDR3 is made up of 14 amino acids. Trimming took 0 bases from V and 2 from J, leaving 8 bases between them. The CDR3 sequence: CASSLDQDQETQYF. The CDR3 coding sequence is TGTGCCAGCAGCTTGGACCAAGATCAAGAGACCCAGTACTTC.

This clone was observed a single time. The chain combines TRBV9 with TRBJ2-5; D may be TRBD2 (6 bases). The CDR3 runs 13 residues. V was trimmed by 0 bases and J by 7 bases, leaving 10 bases between them. Germline values: CDR1 SGDLS, CDR2 YYNGEE. The CDR3 nucleotides read TGTGCCAGCAGCGTAGGGGGAGGAGGGACCCAGTACTTC. Residues: CASSVGGGGTQYF. Complete variable domain (other parts from reference TRBV9 and TRBJ2-5): DSGVTQTPKHLITATGQRVTLRCSPRSGDLSVYWYQQSLDQGLQFLIQYYNGEERAKGNILERFSAQQFPDLHSELNLSSLELGDSALYFCASSVGGGGTQYFGPGTRLLVL.

The V gene is TRBV5-4, the J gene TRBJ2-7, with 12 bases lining up with TRBD1. Germline CDR1 reads SGHNT; CDR2 reads YYREEE (reference sequence). CDR3 length: 16 residues. The trim removed 4 bases at V and 6 bases at J, leaving 11 bases unmatched. CDR3 region: CASSLPPGQGAPEQYF. Here the CDR3 DNA reads TGTGCCAGCAGCCTCCCTCCGGGACAGGGGGCCCCCGAGCAGTACTTC.

This clone was seen only a few times. The chain couples TRBV27 to TRBJ2-7, with TRBD1 matching 8 bases. The germline V gene encodes CDR1 MNHEY and CDR2 SMNVEV (reference sequence). The CDR3 spans 17 residues. V lost 8 bases, J lost 0 bases, and 15 bases stayed unmatched. The CDR3 sequence: CASQSLTLDRGSYEQYF. In nucleotides, the CDR3 is TGTGCCAGCCAGTCCCTTACCCTCGACAGGGGCTCCTACGAGCAGTACTTC.

The chain links TRBV5-1 to TRBJ2-1; perhaps TRBD2 as D (6 bases). In germline, CDR1 is SGHRS, CDR2 YFSETQ. V lost 6 bases to trimming and J lost 5 bases, with 18 bases between them. The CDR3 is 15 residues long. CDR3 sequence (DNA): TGCGCCAGCAACCTCGACTCCCGGGGGAACAATGAGCAGTTCTTC. It specifies CASNLDSRGNNEQFF.

CDR3 sequence: CASSSGQLNEKLFF. Here the CDR3 DNA reads TGCGCCAGCAGCTCAGGACAGCTTAATGAAAAACTGTTTTTT. The chain carries TRBV5-1 and TRBJ1-4; D may be TRBD1 (6 bases). The germline V gene encodes CDR1 SGHRS and CDR2 YFSETQ. This CDR3 region has 14 residues. The V end was cut by 3 bases, the J end by 4 bases, with 10 bases between. Combining the CDR3 with reference TRBV5-1 and TRBJ1-4 gives the whole variable domain KAGVTQTPRYLIKTRGQQVTLSCSPISGHRSVSWYQQTPGQGLQFLFEYFSETQRNKGNFPGRFSGRQFSNSRSEMNVSTLELGDSALYLCASSSGQLNEKLFFGSGTQLSVL.

The chain links TRBV4-2 to TRBJ1-3; no clear D gene. The germline V and J ends were trimmed by 0 bases and 0 bases, with 9 bases remaining between them. This CDR3 spans 16 amino acids. The germline gives CDR1 LGHNA, CDR2 YNFKEQ. The CDR3 sequence: CASSQDRRGSGNTIYF. The CDR3 region has the DNA TGTGCCAGCAGCCAAGATCGGCGGGGCTCTGGAAACACCATATATTTT.